Following are 5 T cell receptor beta chains from one sample sequenced in a study of identical twins. MiXCR, run by TCRdb on the 5' RACE reads, gives a single entry per CDR3 protein. The data hold under 250,000 distinct CDR3 sequences, with roughly a tenth observed a single time. Sequencing was carried out using memory (CD45RO+) T cells sorted from blood. These receptors were taken from a woman aged 18-29 years in good health.

V is TRBV12-3 or TRBV12-4 and J is TRBJ1-2; D remains ambiguous. Trimming stripped 3 bases from V and 3 bases from J, with 11 bases between. CDR3 size: 14 residues. The CDR3 reads CASSFSMGHYGYTF. DNA of the CDR3: TGTGCCAGCAGTTTTAGCATGGGCCACTATGGCTACACCTTC.

This clonotype was detected a few times. This chain links TRBV29-1 with TRBJ2-5, with 11 bases lining up with TRBD2. The CDR3 covers 14 residues. CDR1 and CDR2 from the germline V gene are SQVTM and ANQGSEA. Trimming took 6 bases from V and 2 from J; bases not matched to a gene: 5. CDR3 protein: CSVVLAGVQETQYF. CDR3 sequence (DNA): TGCAGCGTAGTACTAGCGGGAGTACAAGAGACCCAGTACTTC.

The V call is TRBV7-9, the J call TRBJ1-1, with D possibly matching TRBD1 (5 bases). V lost 2 bases to trimming and J lost 3 bases, with 7 bases between them. Germline values: CDR1 SEHNR, CDR2 FQNEAQ (reference sequence). The length of the CDR3 is 13 residues. CDR3 DNA sequence: TGTGCCAGCAGCTTATTAGGGGACACTGAAGCTTTCTTT. It specifies CASSLLGDTEAFF.

The chain couples TRBV20-1 to TRBJ1-2; tentatively, D is TRBD1 (6 bases). The CDR3 spans 15 residues. V lost 2 bases and J 3 bases, leaving 16 bases between the germline ends. The germline gives CDR1 DFQATT, CDR2 SNEGSKA (reference sequence). The CDR3 loop reads CSARPRARGDYGYTF. The CDR3 nucleotides are TGCAGTGCTAGACCCCGAGCCAGGGGAGACTATGGCTACACCTTC.

V is TRBV28 and J is TRBJ2-1; 9 bases map to TRBD1. Looked up from germline, CDR1 is MDHEN and CDR2 is SYDVKM. The junction had 6 bases not matched to a gene; V was cut back by 6 bases and J by 3 bases. The CDR3 loop spans 15 amino acids. CDR3 DNA: TGTGCCAGCAGGGACCCGGGACAGGGCTACAATGAGCAGTTCTTC. Translated: CASRDPGQGYNEQFF.